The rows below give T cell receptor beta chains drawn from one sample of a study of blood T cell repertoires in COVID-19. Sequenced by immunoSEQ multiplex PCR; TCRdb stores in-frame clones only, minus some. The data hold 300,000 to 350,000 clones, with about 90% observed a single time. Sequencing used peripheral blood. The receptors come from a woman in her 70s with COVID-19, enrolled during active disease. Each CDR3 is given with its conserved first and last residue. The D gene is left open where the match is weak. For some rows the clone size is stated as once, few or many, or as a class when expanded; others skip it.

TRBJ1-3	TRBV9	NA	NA	CASSVAGAGGNTIYF	TGTGCCAGCAGCGTAGCAGGGGCTGGTGGAAACACCATATATTTT
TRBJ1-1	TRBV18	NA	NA	CASSPEGQLYTEAFF	TGTGCCAGCTCACCAGAAGGACAGTTGTACACTGAAGCTTTCTTT
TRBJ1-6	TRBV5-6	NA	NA	CASSLQGTSYNSPLHF	TGTGCCAGCAGCTTGCAGGGGACCTCCTATAATTCACCCCTCCACTTT
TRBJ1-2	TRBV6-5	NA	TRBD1	CAVEGQGARADGYTF	TGTGCCGTAGAAGGACAGGGGGCTAGGGCGGATGGCTACACCTTC
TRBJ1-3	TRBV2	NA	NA	CASSPERVENTIYF	TGTGCCAGCAGTCCAGAGAGGGTTGAAAACACCATATATTTT
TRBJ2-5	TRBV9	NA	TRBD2	CASSVATHGAGVETQYF	TGTGCCAGCAGCGTAGCTACCCACGGGGCGGGGGTAGAGACCCAGTACTTC
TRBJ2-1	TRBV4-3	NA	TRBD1	CASSQEGGGSYNEQFF	TGCGCCAGCAGCCAAGAAGGGGGCGGCTCCTACAATGAGCAGTTCTTC
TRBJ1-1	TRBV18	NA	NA	CASSPQQGPSSTEAFF	TGTGCCAGCTCACCACAACAGGGACCATCTTCCACTGAAGCTTTCTTT
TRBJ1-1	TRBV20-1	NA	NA	CSATFRAEAFF	TGCAGTGCTACTTTCCGGGCTGAAGCTTTCTTT
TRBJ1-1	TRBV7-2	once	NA	CASSSTLNTEAFF	TGTGCCAGCAGCTCGACATTGAACACTGAAGCTTTCTTT
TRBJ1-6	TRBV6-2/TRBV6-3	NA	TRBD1	CASSYAGTGDNSPLHF	TGTGCCAGCAGTTACGCCGGGACAGGGGATAATTCACCCCTCCACTTT
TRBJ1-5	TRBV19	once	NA	CASTIRGKGQPQHF	TGTGCCAGTACGATACGGGGGAAGGGACAGCCCCAGCATTTT
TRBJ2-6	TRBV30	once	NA	CAWTTGVGGSGANVLTF	TGTGCCTGGACCACCGGGGTTGGAGGGTCTGGGGCCAACGTCCTGACTTTC
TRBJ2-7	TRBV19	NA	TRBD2	CASSWSSGATLPGEQYF	TGTGCCAGTAGTTGGTCTAGCGGGGCCACCCTTCCAGGGGAGCAGTACTTC
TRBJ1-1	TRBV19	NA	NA	CASILGGAIPEAFF	TGTGCCAGTATCCTGGGGGGGGCGATCCCTGAAGCTTTCTTT
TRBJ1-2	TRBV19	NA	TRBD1	CASSIRNRGLGYTF	TGTGCCAGTAGTATAAGGAACAGGGGGCTTGGCTACACCTTC
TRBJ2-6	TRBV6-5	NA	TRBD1	CASRGQPTGANVLTF	TGTGCCAGCAGGGGACAGCCGACTGGGGCCAACGTCCTGACTTTC
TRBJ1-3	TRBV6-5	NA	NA	CASSYSGGRSGNTIYF	TGTGCCAGCAGTTACTCCGGGGGGCGATCTGGAAACACCATATATTTT
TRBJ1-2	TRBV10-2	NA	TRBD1	CASSEWGQIDNYGYTF	TGCGCCAGCAGTGAGTGGGGACAGATTGATAACTATGGCTACACCTTC
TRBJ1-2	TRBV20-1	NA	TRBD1	CSASPGWGQGQPIIYGYTF	TGCAGTGCTAGTCCCGGGTGGGGACAGGGCCAACCTATAATTTATGGCTACACCTTC
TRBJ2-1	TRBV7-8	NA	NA	CASSLAPFGSSVYNEQFF	TGTGCCAGCAGCTTAGCGCCATTCGGTAGTAGCGTCTACAATGAGCAGTTCTTC
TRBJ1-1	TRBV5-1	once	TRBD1	CASRDGTGTEAFF	TGCGCCAGCAGAGACGGGACAGGCACTGAAGCTTTCTTT
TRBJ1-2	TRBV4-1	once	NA	CASSQPYRVEGGYTF	TGCGCCAGCAGCCAACCCTACCGGGTAGAGGGAGGCTACACCTTC
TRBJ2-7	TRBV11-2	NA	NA	CASSQPNGWKSSYEQYF	TGTGCCAGCAGCCAACCTAACGGGTGGAAAAGCTCCTACGAGCAGTACTTC
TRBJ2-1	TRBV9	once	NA	CASSVTAELGYNEQFF	TGTGCCAGCAGCGTGACAGCAGAATTAGGTTACAATGAGCAGTTCTTC
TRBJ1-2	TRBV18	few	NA	CASSPSSGTTYGYTF	TGTGCCAGCTCACCAAGCTCCGGGACAACCTATGGCTACACCTTC
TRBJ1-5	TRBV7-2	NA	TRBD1	CASSLTGGNQPQHF	TGTGCCAGCAGCCTGACAGGGGGCAATCAGCCCCAGCATTTT
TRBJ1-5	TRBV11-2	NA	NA	CASSLDGGGGNQPQHF	TGTGCCAGCAGCTTAGATGGGGGGGGAGGCAATCAGCCCCAGCATTTT
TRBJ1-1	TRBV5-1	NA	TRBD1	CASSLTGERILNTEAFF	TGCGCCAGCAGCTTGACAGGGGAACGTATCTTGAACACTGAAGCTTTCTTT
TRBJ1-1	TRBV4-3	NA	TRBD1	CAIWTGGLTEAFF	TGCGCCATCTGGACAGGGGGTTTGACTGAAGCTTTCTTT
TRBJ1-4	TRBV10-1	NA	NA	CARLPRRGGKGTNEKLFF	TGCGCCAGATTGCCCCGCAGGGGAGGGAAGGGAACTAATGAAAAACTGTTTTTT
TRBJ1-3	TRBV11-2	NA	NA	CASSLARGGGGNTIYF	TGTGCCAGCAGCCTAGCTCGCGGGGGCGGGGGAAACACCATATATTTT
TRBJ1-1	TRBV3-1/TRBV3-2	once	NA	CASSQVRGEGAFF	TGTGCCAGCAGCCAAGTGAGGGGGGAGGGAGCTTTCTTT
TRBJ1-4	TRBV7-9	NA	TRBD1	CASSDYRGEKLFF	TGTGCCAGCAGCGATTACAGGGGTGAAAAACTGTTTTTT
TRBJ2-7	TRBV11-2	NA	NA	CASSLGREQYF	TGTGCCAGCAGCTTAGGGAGGGAGCAGTACTTC
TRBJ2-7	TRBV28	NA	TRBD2	CASSLLAAPSRDYEQYF	TGTGCCAGCAGTCTACTAGCGGCCCCTTCGAGAGACTACGAGCAGTACTTC
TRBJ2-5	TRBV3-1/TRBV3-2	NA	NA	CASSLLLQETQYF	TGTGCCAGCAGCCTATTACTCCAAGAGACCCAGTACTTC
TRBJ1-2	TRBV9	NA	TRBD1	CASSVGGQVLMEGYTF	TGTGCCAGCAGCGTAGGCGGACAGGTACTAATGGAGGGCTACACCTTC
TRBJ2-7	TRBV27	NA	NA	CASSPGESYEQYF	TGTGCCAGCAGTCCGGGGGAGTCCTACGAGCAGTACTTC
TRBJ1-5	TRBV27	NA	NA	CASSPRQDIQPQHF	TGTGCCAGCAGCCCCAGACAGGATATACAGCCCCAGCATTTT
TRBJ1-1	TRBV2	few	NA	CASNTGLATEAFF	TGTGCCAGCAACACGGGACTGGCCACTGAAGCTTTCTTT
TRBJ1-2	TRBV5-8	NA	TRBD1	CASSLNGRGNYGYTF	TGTGCCAGCAGCTTGAACGGCAGGGGGAACTATGGCTACACCTTC
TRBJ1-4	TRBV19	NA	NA	CASSMADRTTNEKLFF	TGTGCCAGTAGTATGGCCGACAGGACAACTAATGAAAAACTGTTTTTT
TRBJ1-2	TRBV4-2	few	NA	CASSQGLIYGYTF	TGTGCCAGCAGCCAGGGCCTTATCTATGGCTACACCTTC
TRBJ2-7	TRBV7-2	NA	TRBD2	CASSSSEWRGDEQYF	TGTGCCAGCAGCTCTTCCGAATGGCGGGGGGATGAGCAGTACTTC
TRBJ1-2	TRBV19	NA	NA	CASSIWGVNYGYTF	TGTGCCAGTAGTATCTGGGGGGTGAACTATGGCTACACCTTC
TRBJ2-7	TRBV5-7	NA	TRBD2	CASSPFRGVNEQYF	TGTGCCAGCAGCCCGTTCCGGGGGGTAAACGAGCAGTACTTC
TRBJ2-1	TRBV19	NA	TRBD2	CASSIMASGGNEQFF	TGTGCCAGTAGTATAATGGCTAGCGGGGGAAATGAGCAGTTCTTC
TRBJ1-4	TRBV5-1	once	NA	CASSLAQEAEKLFF	TGCGCCAGCAGCTTGGCCCAGGAAGCTGAAAAACTGTTTTTT
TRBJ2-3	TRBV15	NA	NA	CATSRGQQLDVQYF	TGTGCCACCAGCAGAGGACAGCAGCTGGATGTGCAGTATTTT
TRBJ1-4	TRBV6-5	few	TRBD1	CASSQRQGPNEKLFF	TGTGCCAGCAGTCAAAGACAGGGACCGAATGAAAAACTGTTTTTT
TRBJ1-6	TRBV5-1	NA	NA	CASSPGEPGSPLHF	TGCGCCAGCAGCCCGGGGGAGCCGGGTTCACCCCTCCACTTT
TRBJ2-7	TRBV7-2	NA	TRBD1	CASSHAPDRGREQYF	TGTGCCAGCAGCCACGCCCCGGACAGGGGGAGGGAGCAGTACTTC
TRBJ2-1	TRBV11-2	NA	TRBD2	CASSFIERGSYNEQFF	TGTGCCAGCAGCTTCATTGAGCGGGGGTCCTACAATGAGCAGTTCTTC
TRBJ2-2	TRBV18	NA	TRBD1	CASSPGQEKTGELFF	TGTGCCAGCTCACCGGGACAGGAAAAGACCGGGGAGCTGTTTTTT
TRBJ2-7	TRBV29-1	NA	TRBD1	CSVVGDRSGSYEQYF	TGCAGCGTTGTAGGGGACAGATCGGGCTCCTACGAGCAGTACTTC
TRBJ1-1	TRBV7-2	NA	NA	CASSAPGAFF	TGTGCCAGCAGCGCCCCGGGAGCTTTCTTT
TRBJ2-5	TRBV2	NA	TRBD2	CASSGFSGGPTQETQYF	TGTGCCAGCAGTGGGTTTAGCGGGGGGCCAACCCAAGAGACCCAGTACTTC
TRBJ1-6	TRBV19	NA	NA	CASSIRLWDSPLHF	TGTGCCAGTAGTATCAGGCTCTGGGATTCACCCCTCCACTTT
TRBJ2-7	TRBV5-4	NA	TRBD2	CASSSSGGWSYEQYF	TGTGCCAGCAGCTCCAGCGGGGGCTGGTCCTACGAGCAGTACTTC